The next 8 T cell receptor beta chains were all read from a single sample in a study of T cell responses to AZD1222 COVID-19 vaccine. TCRdb's copy holds only in-frame clones and misses some; the assay was immunoSEQ multiplex PCR. This table holds some 120,000 clones, 80% to 90% found once. Sequenced here: peripheral blood, sampled on day 0 of AZD1222 vaccination. The receptors stem from an adult in good health.

The chain joins TRBV4-1 to TRBJ2-7, with D possibly being TRBD2 (6 bases). The CDR3 loop spans 15 amino acids. V gave up 1 base and J gave up 0 bases, with 10 bases separating them. The V gene's germline CDR1 is MGHRA and CDR2 YSYEKL. Here the CDR3 reads CASSQAGARSYEQYF. The CDR3 DNA is TGCGCCAGCAGCCAAGCGGGAGCCCGCTCCTACGAGCAGTACTTC.

The CDR3 DNA reads TGTGCCAGCAGCCAGACCCGGACTAGCGGGAGGGACGAGCAGTACTTC. As protein: CASSQTRTSGRDEQYF. The J gene is TRBJ2-7, the V gene TRBV3-1 (or the pseudogene TRBV3-2), with TRBD2 matching 15 bases. Per the germline V gene, CDR1 is LGHDT and CDR2 is YNNKEL (reference sequence). The CDR3 is made up of 16 amino acids. V lost 3 bases to trimming and J lost 5 bases; unmatched junction nucleotides: 5.

This rearrangement joins TRBV4-1 to TRBJ2-1; TRBD2 matches 12 bases. Germline V gene sequence: CDR1 MGHRA, CDR2 YSYEKL. After removal of 5 bases from V and 2 bases from J, the junction contained 4 bases not matched to a gene. The CDR3 totals 16 residues. The CDR3 DNA reads TGCGCCAGCAGCTTCTGGACTAGCGGGACCTACAATGAGCAGTTCTTC. Residues: CASSFWTSGTYNEQFF.

V and J are TRBV4-1 and TRBJ2-1, with 9 bases identical to TRBD1. Trimming removed 4 bases from V and 2 bases from J; junction bases left unmatched: 3. Per germline, CDR1 MGHRA and CDR2 YSYEKL. The CDR3 consists of 15 residues. As DNA, the CDR3 is TGCGCCAGCAGCCCTGGGACAGGGACCTACAATGAGCAGTTCTTC. Its translation is CASSPGTGTYNEQFF.

The rearrangement links TRBV7-9 to TRBJ1-2; D ambiguous. Germline-derived CDR1 and CDR2 are SEHNR and FQNEAQ (reference sequence). Trimming shortened V by 3 bases and J by 3 bases, and 8 bases separated the two germline ends. The CDR3 covers 13 residues. The CDR3, as DNA: TGTGCCAGCAGCTTGAACACAGACTATGGCTACACCTTC. Its protein product is CASSLNTDYGYTF.

The rearrangement joins TRBV6-2 or TRBV6-3 to TRBJ2-7, with D possibly matching TRBD1 (5 bases). Germline CDR1 MNHEY, CDR2 SVGEGT. The CDR3 consists of 13 residues. Trimming took 6 bases from V and 6 from J, leaving 15 bases between them. CDR3 DNA sequence: TGTGCCAGCAGCTGGGGCACTAACGGCGAGCAGTACTTC. Its protein product is CASSWGTNGEQYF.

This chain joins TRBV5-4 and TRBJ2-3; possible D gene TRBD2, 7 bases. CDR1 and CDR2 from the germline V gene are SGHNT and YYREEE (reference sequence). Trimming took off 4 bases at V and 1 base at J, with 19 bases between the two ends. The CDR3 runs 17 residues. The CDR3 coding sequence is TGTGCCAGCAGCCGGGGGGCGGGGATCCAAGGCACAGATACGCAGTATTTT. Protein sequence: CASSRGAGIQGTDTQYF.

In this sample, this clone turned up once. The CDR3 here is CASSYSAGVGEQYF. The CDR3, as DNA: TGTGCCAGCAGTTACTCAGCGGGAGTCGGCGAGCAGTACTTC. The chain employs TRBV6-2 or TRBV6-3 and TRBJ2-7; 8 bases are shared with TRBD2. Germline CDR1 MNHEY, CDR2 SVGEGT. The CDR3 extends over 14 amino acids. V was clipped by 0 bases and J by 6 bases; unmatched bases: 4.